Listed below are T cell receptor beta chains from one sample, sequenced in a study of cytomegalovirus exposure and HLA in healthy donors. Measured with immunoSEQ multiplex PCR; TCRdb has only the in-frame clones, and not every one. In the table there are about 92,000 clones, over 55% of which are singletons. The sequenced sample was PBMCs. The origin of the receptors is a woman between 18 and 30 years old in good health and CMV-seropositive. Both conserved end residues are part of each CDR3. D genes are given only for firm matches. Only part of the rows carry a size: once, few, many, or a class if the clone is expanded.

cdr3_aa cdr3_nt j_call v_call d_call clone_size
CASSTPQGYYGYTF TGTGCCAGCTCAACTCCACAGGGGTACTATGGCTACACCTTC TRBJ1-2 TRBV18 TRBD1 NA
CASSQPSSWNEQFF TGTGCCAGCAGCCAACCTAGCTCCTGGAATGAGCAGTTCTTC TRBJ2-1 TRBV14 NA NA
CASSFQAGGETQYF TGTGCCAGCAGCTTTCAAGCGGGGGGAGAGACCCAGTACTTC TRBJ2-5 TRBV5-4 TRBD2 NA
CASSLRNQPQHF TGTGCCAGCAGTTTACGTAATCAGCCCCAGCATTTT TRBJ1-5 TRBV28 NA once
CASSLSGGAKNIQYF TGTGCCAGCAGCCTTAGCGGGGGAGCCAAAAACATTCAGTACTTC TRBJ2-4 TRBV6-6 TRBD2 NA
CASSGPSGSWTGELFF TGTGCCAGTAGTGGTCCTAGCGGGAGTTGGACCGGGGAGCTGTTTTTT TRBJ2-2 TRBV19 TRBD2 NA
CASSGSGGRAKNIQYF TGTGCCAGCAGCGGTAGCGGGGGGAGGGCCAAAAACATTCAGTACTTC TRBJ2-4 TRBV7-2 TRBD2 NA
CASSSAGGPHEQYF TGTGCCAGCAGCTCAGCGGGAGGGCCCCACGAGCAGTACTTC TRBJ2-7 TRBV5-4 TRBD2 NA
CASSLGLAGTYNEQFF TGTGCCAGCAGCTTAGGACTAGCGGGTACCTACAATGAGCAGTTCTTC TRBJ2-1 TRBV11-3 TRBD2 NA
CSVLREGATNEKLFF TGCAGCGTCCTTCGAGAGGGGGCGACTAATGAAAAACTGTTTTTT TRBJ1-4 TRBV29-1 TRBD1 few
CASSDSPTSGRRETQYF TGTGCCAGTAGTGATTCCCCTACTAGCGGGAGGCGAGAGACCCAGTACTTC TRBJ2-5 TRBV19 TRBD2 NA
CASSGLPGQGNTEAFF TGTGCCAGCAGCGGGCTCCCGGGACAGGGGAACACTGAAGCTTTCTTT TRBJ1-1 TRBV5-6 TRBD1 NA
CASSLIGRQGGEKLFF TGTGCCAGCAGCTTAATTGGGCGACAGGGGGGTGAAAAACTGTTTTTT TRBJ1-4 TRBV7-8 TRBD1 NA
CASSLSPRGNEKLFF TGCGCCAGCAGCTTGTCCCCAAGAGGGAATGAAAAACTGTTTTTT TRBJ1-4 TRBV5-1 NA NA
CASSKDGGTEAFF TGCGCCAGCAGCAAGGACGGGGGCACTGAAGCTTTCTTT TRBJ1-1 TRBV4-1 NA NA
CASSLLRLAGGPNEQFF TGTGCCAGCAGTTTGCTACGACTAGCGGGGGGGCCCAATGAGCAGTTCTTC TRBJ2-1 TRBV27 TRBD2 NA
CASSIRTSGGPLQFF TGTGCCAGCAGCATCAGGACTAGCGGGGGGCCCCTCCAGTTCTTC TRBJ2-1 TRBV13 TRBD2 NA
CASSVAGTGGEKLFF TGTGCCAGCAGCGTAGCGGGGACAGGTGGGGAAAAACTGTTTTTT TRBJ1-4 TRBV9 TRBD1 NA
CASTLKGLYYEQYF TGTGCCAGCACCCTAAAGGGGTTGTACTACGAGCAGTACTTC TRBJ2-7 TRBV2 NA NA
CASSPRLQSSYNEQFF TGTGCCAGCAGCCCAAGACTCCAAAGCTCCTACAATGAGCAGTTCTTC TRBJ2-1 TRBV7-9 NA few
CASSPGHGRDTEAFF TGTGCCAGCTCACCCGGACACGGCCGGGACACTGAAGCTTTCTTT TRBJ1-1 TRBV18 NA NA
CASSLDRGQETQYF TGTGCCAGCAGCTTGGACAGGGGACAAGAGACCCAGTACTTC TRBJ2-5 TRBV11-2 TRBD1 NA
CASSSSGGTDTQYF TGTGCCAGCAGTAGTAGCGGGGGCACAGATACGCAGTATTTT TRBJ2-3 TRBV2 TRBD2 NA
CASGPADGGNLYNYGYTF TGTGCTAGTGGCCCCGCCGATGGAGGGAACCTCTACAACTATGGCTACACCTTC TRBJ1-2 TRBV12-5 NA once